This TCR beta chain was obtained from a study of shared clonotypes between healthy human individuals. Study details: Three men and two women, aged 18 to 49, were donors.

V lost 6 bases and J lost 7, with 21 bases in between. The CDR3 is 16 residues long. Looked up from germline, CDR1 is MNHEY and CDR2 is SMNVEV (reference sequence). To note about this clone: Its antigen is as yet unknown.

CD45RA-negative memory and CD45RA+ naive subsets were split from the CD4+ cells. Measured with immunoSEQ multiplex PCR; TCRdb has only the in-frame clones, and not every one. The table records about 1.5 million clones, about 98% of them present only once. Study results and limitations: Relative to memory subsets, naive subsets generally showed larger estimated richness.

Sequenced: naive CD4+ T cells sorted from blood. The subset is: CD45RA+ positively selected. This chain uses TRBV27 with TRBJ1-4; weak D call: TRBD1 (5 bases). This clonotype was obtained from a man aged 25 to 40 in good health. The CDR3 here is CASSKLTGAVSEKLFF. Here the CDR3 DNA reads TGTGCCAGCAGCAAACTTACAGGAGCCGTTAGTGAAAAACTGTTTTTT.